A single sample is the source of the 3 T cell receptor beta chains below, sequenced in a study of shared clonotypes between healthy human individuals. TCRdb's table, derived via immunoSEQ multiplex PCR, lists solely in-frame clones and lacks some. The sample has 2 million to 2.5 million clones, more than 85% seen once. Input material: naive CD4+ T cells from PBMCs. Subset reported: CD45RA+ positively selected. These receptors were collected from a man aged 18 to 29 in good health. Some clones in this sample may be carry-over from other donors' samples.

This sequence joins TRBV7-9 and TRBJ2-1; TRBD1 matches at 9 bases. The CDR3 loop spans 16 amino acids. Per germline, CDR1 SEHNR and CDR2 FQNEAQ (reference sequence). Unmatched junction bases numbered 8, after V lost 5 bases and J lost 3 bases. CDR3 nucleotides: TGTGCCAGCAGCCGCACTTTGACAGGGGGCTACAATGAGCAGTTCTTC. It translates to CASSRTLTGGYNEQFF. The full variable domain, with the rest looked up from reference TRBV7-9 and TRBJ2-1, is DTGVSQNPRHKITKRGQNVTFRCDPISEHNRLYWYRQTLGQGPEFLTYFQNEAQLEKSRLLSDRFSAERPKGSFSTLEIQRTEQGDSAMYLCASSRTLTGGYNEQFFGPGTRLTVL.

This clone was seen a few times. The V and J genes are TRBV5-6 and TRBJ1-2; possible D gene TRBD1, 5 bases. The germline CDR1 and CDR2 sequences are SGHDT and YYEEEE. The CDR3 totals 14 residues. V was pared by 0 bases and J by 3 bases, with 9 bases between. The CDR3 spells CASSLVTGYYGYTF. As DNA, the CDR3 is TGTGCCAGCAGCTTGGTAACAGGATACTATGGCTACACCTTC.

The genes are TRBV5-1 and TRBJ2-7, with 7 bases aligning to TRBD2. With V trimmed by 2 bases and J by 3 bases, 14 bases remained unmatched. The CDR3 consists of 17 residues. CDR1 is SGHRS and CDR2 is YFSETQ in the germline V gene. This chain's CDR3 is CASSLSSGGRGVYEQYF. The CDR3 DNA sequence: TGCGCCAGCAGCTTATCGTCGGGAGGTCGGGGGGTCTACGAGCAGTACTTC. The complete variable domain, with remaining parts taken from reference TRBV5-1 and TRBJ2-7, reads KAGVTQTPRYLIKTRGQQVTLSCSPISGHRSVSWYQQTPGQGLQFLFEYFSETQRNKGNFPGRFSGRQFSNSRSEMNVSTLELGDSALYLCASSLSSGGRGVYEQYFGPGTRLTVT.